There are many counts of the clone carrying this T cell receptor beta chain. Its antigen is as yet unknown. This specimen belongs to a study of T cells after posttransplantation cyclophosphamide. Using immunoSEQ multiplex PCR, the repertoire was profiled, and TCRdb retains in-frame clones only, with some absent. Recorded here are just over 25,000 clones, none singletons. V dropped 1 base and J dropped 1 base, with 11 bases sitting between them. This CDR3 region has 15 residues. Germline-derived CDR1 and CDR2 are SGHAT and FQNNGV. Whole-study results and caveats: Donor CD8+ memory clones often dominated recipient blood repertoires at later times. After PTCy, TRB diversity resembled that of CNI/methotrexate controls.

The chain uses TRBV11-2 and TRBJ2-7; weak D call: TRBD2 (6 bases). Specimen: PBMCs. The clonotype was recovered from a middle-aged man in good health, CMV-negative, and a related stem cell transplant donor. Here the CDR3 DNA reads TGTGCCAGCAGCTTAGTCGCGGGATGGTCCTACGAGCAGTACTTC. Translation: CASSLVAGWSYEQYF.